Each of the 4 T cell receptor beta chains below was sequenced from the same sample in a study of blood T cells in healthy people across ages. It was with a sample-barcoded 5' primer and a J-beta primer mix that a second PCR of roughly 6 to 12 cycles was run. A single record per CDR3 protein comes from TCRdb applying MiXCR to the 5' RACE reads. The repertoire holds around 1.5 million distinct CDR3 sequences, 42% seen once, with 7.9% in the top ten. Sequenced: blood. The receptor source for this set is a young woman in good health.

The chain couples TRBV7-2 to TRBJ1-5; D perhaps matches TRBD1 (6 bases). The CDR3 runs 16 residues. The ends were cut back, 5 bases at V and 0 bases at J, with 14 bases in the middle. CDR1 and CDR2 (germline): SGHTA, FQGNSA. The CDR3 nucleotides read TGTGCCAGCAGCCCCCGGGGGGGCTATAGCAATCAGCCCCAGCATTTT. Amino acid sequence: CASSPRGGYSNQPQHF.

This chain links TRBV7-6 with TRBJ2-6; 8 nucleotides match TRBD2. Trimming cost V 0 bases and J 0 bases; bases outside gene matches: 7. This CDR3 region has 19 residues. Looked up from germline, CDR1 is SGHVS and CDR2 is FNYEAQ. The CDR3 region is CASSLAAAGGYSGANVLTF. As DNA, the CDR3 is TGTGCCAGCAGCTTAGCTGCCGCGGGGGGCTACTCTGGGGCCAACGTCCTGACTTTC. The full variable domain, with the rest looked up from reference TRBV7-6 and TRBJ2-6, is GAGVSQSPRYKVTKRGQDVALRCDPISGHVSLYWYRQALGQGPEFLTYFNYEAQQDKSGLPNDRFSAERPEGSISTLTIQRTEQRDSAMYRCASSLAAAGGYSGANVLTFGAGSRLTVL.

The rearrangement joins TRBV7-2 to TRBJ2-3; D not resolved. Trimming took off 1 base at V and 0 bases at J, with 8 bases between the two ends. Germline CDR1 reads SGHTA; CDR2 reads FQGNSA. This CDR3 is 15 amino acids long. The CDR3 DNA reads as TGTGCCAGCAGCTTAGTAGGAATCAGCACAGATACGCAGTATTTT. As protein: CASSLVGISTDTQYF. Full variable domain (remainder filled in from reference TRBV7-2 and TRBJ2-3): GAGVSQSPSNKVTEKGKDVELRCDPISGHTALYWYRQSLGQGLEFLIYFQGNSAPDKSGLPSDRFSAERTGGSVSTLTIQRTQQEDSAVYLCASSLVGISTDTQYFGPGTRLTVL.

This clonotype was seen a few times. This chain joins TRBV27 and TRBJ1-5, with D possibly matching TRBD1 (5 bases). The V gene lost 5 bases and the J gene lost 1 base, with 18 bases spanning the gap. The CDR3 is made up of 17 amino acids. Germline V gene lookup returns CDR1 MNHEY and CDR2 SMNVEV (reference sequence). The CDR3 region has the DNA TGTGCCAGCAGTCCGATTATAGGGGAGTGGAGCAATCAGCCCCAGCATTTT. Its translation: CASSPIIGEWSNQPQHF.